A single sample is the source of the 21 T cell receptor beta chains below, sequenced in a study of cytomegalovirus exposure and HLA in healthy donors. Generated by immunoSEQ multiplex PCR, the TCRdb table keeps only in-frame clones and is missing some. Of fewer than 200,000 clones listed, roughly 86% are singletons. The sequencing sample was made of PBMCs. Every receptor here comes from a man aged 30 to 39 in good health and CMV-seropositive.

The chain joins TRBV4-1 to TRBJ2-5; D remains unclear. Germline CDR1 is MGHRA and CDR2 is YSYEKL. This CDR3 has 16 amino acids. Trimming pared 4 bases from V and 5 bases from J, leaving 20 bases between. The CDR3 loop reads CASSRIPQQSTETQYF. The CDR3 DNA follows: TGCGCCAGCAGCCGGATACCGCAACAGTCAACGGAGACCCAGTACTTC.

This clone came up a few times. The J gene is TRBJ1-5, the V gene TRBV19, with 10 positions matching TRBD1. The CDR3 totals 14 residues. Unmatched junction bases numbered 4, after V lost 8 bases and J lost 3 bases. The germline gives CDR1 LNHDA, CDR2 SQIVND (reference sequence). CDR3 region: CASGGQGFNQPQHF. CDR3 nucleotides: TGTGCCAGTGGGGGACAGGGGTTCAATCAGCCCCAGCATTTT.

The chain joins TRBV28 to TRBJ2-5; 13 positions agree with TRBD2. V lost 6 bases, J lost 5 bases, and 0 bases stayed unmatched. The CDR3 sequence is 13 residues long. The germline gives CDR1 MDHEN, CDR2 SYDVKM. The CDR3 coding sequence is TGTGCCAGCAGGACTAGCGGGAGGGAGACCCAGTACTTC. Translating it yields CASRTSGRETQYF.

This clone was seen only once. This chain connects TRBV5-4 to TRBJ2-7; 9 bases line up with TRBD1. The germline V gene has CDR1 SGHNT and CDR2 YYREEE (reference sequence). Germline trimming cut 4 bases from V and 4 bases from J; bases unmatched to any gene: 6. CDR3 length: 14 residues. DNA for the CDR3: TGTGCCAGCAGCGCATACAGGGGGCGGTACGAGCAGTACTTC. This encodes CASSAYRGRYEQYF.

The chain links TRBV9 to TRBJ2-3; D might be TRBD2 (6 bases). Trimming left V 0 bases short and J 3 bases short, with 14 bases between. Germline CDR1 is SGDLS and CDR2 is YYNGEE. The CDR3 is 16 residues long. The CDR3 DNA reads as TGTGCCAGCAGCGTAGTTGAGGGAGGTCGGACAGATACGCAGTATTTT. This sequence encodes CASSVVEGGRTDTQYF.

The chain has TRBV25-1 and TRBJ2-1; either TRBD1 or TRBD2 may supply D (6 bases each). The V gene's germline CDR1 is MGHDK and CDR2 SYGVNS. V lost 6 bases and J lost 6, with 15 bases in between. This CDR3 contains 14 residues. CDR3 region: CASSPGATRNEQFF. In DNA, the CDR3 is TGTGCCAGCAGCCCGGGGGCCACACGCAATGAGCAGTTCTTC.

This sequence joins TRBV7-2 and TRBJ1-5; 9 bases are a match to TRBD1. Germline lookup yields CDR1 SGHTA and CDR2 FQGNSA. There are 14 residues in the CDR3. V dropped 5 bases and J dropped 6; count of bases not matched to a gene: 5. DNA for the CDR3: TGTGCCAGCAGCGTGACAGGGGGAGGTCAGCCCCAGCATTTT. It encodes CASSVTGGGQPQHF.

The chain links TRBV9 to TRBJ2-1; 7 positions agree with TRBD2. From germline, CDR1 is SGDLS and CDR2 YYNGEE. Losses at the gene ends were 4 bases for V and 8 bases for J; bases not matched to a gene: 15. The CDR3 totals 16 residues. The CDR3 bases are TGTGCCAGCAGCACCGACACGGGAATAGCGGGCTATGAGCAGTTCTTC. This translates into CASSTDTGIAGYEQFF.

The chain uses TRBV6-5 and TRBJ2-7, with TRBD1 identical over 7 bases. The CDR3 contains 14 residues. With 2 bases clipped from V and 7 bases from J, the junction kept 8 bases outside the gene matches. Germline V gene sequence: CDR1 MNHEY, CDR2 SVGAGI. The CDR3 sequence is CASSYGTAPLEQYF. The DNA of the CDR3 is TGTGCCAGCAGTTACGGGACAGCTCCCCTGGAGCAGTACTTC.

The V gene is TRBV6-5, the J gene TRBJ1-4; no definite D call. V was pared by 6 bases and J by 0 bases, with 11 bases between. This CDR3 contains 15 residues. Germline-derived CDR1 and CDR2 are MNHEY and SVGAGI. CDR3 loop: CASRDGPATNEKLFF. The CDR3 DNA is TGTGCCAGCAGGGACGGACCTGCAACTAATGAAAAACTGTTTTTT.

J is TRBJ1-2 and V is TRBV4-2, with 8 bases that match TRBD1. Losses at the gene ends were 1 base for V and 2 bases for J; bases not matched to a gene: 15. The germline V gene has CDR1 LGHNA and CDR2 YNFKEQ. This CDR3 is 19 amino acids long. In nucleotides, the CDR3 is TGTGCCAGCAGCCAAGGGGCGCAGACAGGGGAAGGGCGAAACTATGGCTACACCTTC. This sequence encodes CASSQGAQTGEGRNYGYTF.

The chain uses TRBV4-1 and TRBJ2-7; D possibly corresponds to TRBD2 (5 bases). The CDR3 runs 15 residues. The germline V gene has CDR1 MGHRA and CDR2 YSYEKL. The V end was cut by 0 bases, the J end by 7 bases, with 16 bases between. The CDR3 sequence: CASSQDPGEPGEQYF. CDR3 sequence (DNA): TGCGCCAGCAGCCAAGATCCTGGGGAACCGGGGGAGCAGTACTTC.

V is TRBV5-5 and J is TRBJ2-7; D perhaps matches TRBD1 (6 bases). The CDR3 consists of 15 residues. The V end lost 0 bases, the J end lost 2 bases, and 12 bases lay between the germline ends. CDR1 and CDR2 from the germline V gene are SGHKS and YYEKEE (reference sequence). CDR3 in amino acids: CASSLDQGTTYEQYF. CDR3 DNA: TGTGCCAGCAGCTTGGATCAGGGGACCACCTACGAGCAGTACTTC. Full variable domain (missing parts from reference TRBV5-5 and TRBJ2-7): DAGVTQSPTHLIKTRGQQVTLRCSPISGHKSVSWYQQVLGQGPQFIFQYYEKEERGRGNFPDRFSARQFPNYSSELNVNALLLGDSALYLCASSLDQGTTYEQYFGPGTRLTVT.

The chain combines TRBV27 with TRBJ2-7, with a tentative D call TRBD2 (5 bases). Trimming cost V 2 bases and J 3 bases, with 11 bases left between them. CDR1 and CDR2 from the germline V gene are MNHEY and SMNVEV (reference sequence). There are 14 residues in the CDR3. CDR3 nucleotides: TGTGCCAGCAGTTTAGGTTCTAGCCACTACGAGCAGTACTTC. It codes for CASSLGSSHYEQYF.

This chain connects TRBV9 to TRBJ1-2; TRBD1 agrees at 7 bases. CDR3 length: 14 residues. Germline CDR1 reads SGDLS; CDR2 reads YYNGEE. Trimming removed 0 bases from V and 4 bases from J; junction bases left unmatched: 3. This CDR3 is CASSVGGQTYGYTF. The CDR3 bases are TGTGCCAGCAGCGTAGGGGGACAGACCTATGGCTACACCTTC.

V is TRBV7-2 and J is TRBJ2-7, with TRBD2 as a possible D gene (6 bases). Between the trimmed V and J ends, which lost 1 base and 1 base, there was a span of 11 bases. The germline V gene has CDR1 SGHTA and CDR2 FQGNSA. The CDR3 is made up of 15 amino acids. The CDR3 loop is CASSLEGGPSYEQYF. DNA of the CDR3: TGTGCCAGCAGCTTAGAAGGAGGGCCATCCTACGAGCAGTACTTC.

CDR3 in DNA: TGTGCCAGCAGCTTAGATGCAGTACAAGAGACCCAGTACTTC. The encoded protein is CASSLDAVQETQYF. The chain uses TRBV7-9 and TRBJ2-5; no firm D call. The length of the CDR3 is 14 residues. V lost 1 base and J 2 bases, leaving 8 bases between the germline ends. Germline V gene sequence: CDR1 SEHNR, CDR2 FQNEAQ (reference sequence).

The chain combines TRBV7-3 with TRBJ2-5; 10 positions match TRBD2. Losses at the gene ends were 5 bases for V and 2 bases for J; bases not matched to a gene: 5. Germline V lookup: CDR1 SGHTA, CDR2 FQGTGA. The CDR3 has 15 residues. The CDR3 DNA reads TGTGCCAGCAGCCAAGGACTAGCGGAACAAGAGACCCAGTACTTC. As protein: CASSQGLAEQETQYF.

The count of this clone is one. The rearrangement joins TRBV18 to TRBJ2-3; D is uncertain. V was shortened by 5 bases and J by 7 bases, with 16 bases between the two germline ends. The length of the CDR3 is 14 residues. Germline CDR1 KGHSH, CDR2 LQKENI. CDR3 in DNA: TGTGCCAGCTCAGCCTCTGCGGCAACAAATACGCAGTATTTT. Translated: CASSASAATNTQYF.

The V call is TRBV29-1, the J call TRBJ1-2; a possible D gene is TRBD1 (5 bases). CDR1 is SQVTM and CDR2 is ANQGSEA in the germline V gene. V dropped 3 bases and J dropped 0 bases, with 23 bases sitting between them. The CDR3 has 18 residues. The CDR3 sequence: CSVEWGRAGRKANYGYTF. CDR3 nucleotides: TGCAGCGTTGAGTGGGGGAGGGCAGGCCGAAAAGCTAACTATGGCTACACCTTC.

This clone was seen only once. The chain combines TRBV28 with TRBJ1-1, with D unclear. Trimming took 3 bases from V and 7 from J, leaving 9 bases between them. Germline-derived CDR1 and CDR2 are MDHEN and SYDVKM. The CDR3 spans 12 residues. CDR3: CASSFTDNEAFF. DNA of the CDR3: TGTGCCAGCAGTTTCACAGATAATGAAGCTTTCTTT.